The clone carrying this TCR beta chain showed up just a few times. Its cognate antigen is unknown. Per germline, CDR1 SGHTA and CDR2 FQGNSA. The CDR3 is made up of 16 amino acids. The junction had 8 bases not matched to a gene; V was cut back by 2 bases and J by 3 bases. Using a J-beta primer mix together with a sample-barcoded 5' primer, a second PCR was run for roughly 7 to 11 cycles. In TCRdb, the 5' RACE reads were re-called with MiXCR into one record per CDR3 protein. The sample yields hundreds of thousands of distinct CDR3 sequences, 40% to 50% seen once. This entry is derived from a study of blood T cells in healthy people across ages. The study's findings and limits: More naive CD4+ cells and higher diversity marked long-lived donors relative to aged donors.

This chain joins TRBV7-2 and TRBJ2-3, with TRBD2 matching over 7 bases. This TCR derives from a man in his sixties in good health. Sequencing was carried out using blood. Here the CDR3 DNA reads TGTGCCAGCAGCTTAATAAGCGGGACTACAACAGATACGCAGTATTTT. Its translation: CASSLISGTTTDTQYF.